A selection of T cell receptor beta chains follows, all from one sample in a study of technical replicates of blood from a handful of donors. Sequencing used immunoSEQ multiplex PCR; TCRdb keeps in-frame clones, though not all of them. Among 80,000 to 90,000 clones, just under 95% were seen once, and the ten largest hold over 0.2%. Specimen: T cells isolated from PBMCs. The receptor source for this set is a human donor in good health. Each CDR3 is given with its conserved first and last residue. Clone sizes are given selectively: once, few, many, or a class where the clone is expanded.

>16|TRBV5-6|-
CASSLVEGWAKNIQYF
>15|TRBV4-1|-
CASSPAGRNTGELFF
>14|TRBV7-6|-
CASSFEGANQPQHF
>16|TRBV19|-
CASSIGHLAGVNIQYF
>17|TRBV7-8|-
CASSTQPGGLGNEKLFF
>15|TRBV19|-
CASSMDRGLVTEAFF
>13|TRBV28|-
CASSVAPAYEQYF
>14|TRBV29-1|-
CSVAGTSETGELFF
>14|TRBV11-1|-
CASSLRKGGTEAFF
>12|TRBV28|few
CASSPSSETQYF
>15|TRBV6-5|-
CASSYSAGAIDTQYF
>14|TRBV9|-
CASSPGQASYEQYF
>12|TRBV4-1|-
CASSRGDDRYTF
>15|TRBV27|-
CASSLSYGTGYGYTF
>14|TRBV6-6|-
CASSTGGRNQPQHF
>14|TRBV4-1|-
CASSQETYADTQYF
>16|TRBV5-1|-
CASSPGTGNVFYEQYF
>13|TRBV27|-
CASTPLGLPEAFF
>11|TRBV28|once
CASSPYYEQYF
>13|TRBV29-1|-
CSGTTGADTEAFF
>15|TRBV7-6|-
CASSWAAGGPSEQFF
>14|TRBV7-2|-
CASSLLSEADTQYF
>15|TRBV5-1|-
CASSSGTGGKDTQYF
>15|TRBV7-9|-
CASSLEGGQFYGYTF
>13|TRBV27|-
CASSSLGEETQYF
>15|TRBV7-6|-
CASSPRTSGNPQGYF
>14|TRBV5-1|-
CASSSDPGKGTQYF
>14|TRBV5-6|-
CASSLGRANQPQHF
>14|TRBV30|-
CAWSVHSGGETQYF
>12|TRBV29-1|-
CSVSQQGAQYTF
>16|TRBV18|-
CASSIRRGVDTGELFF
>21|TRBV7-8|-
CASSLDSFCRDRGDFNQPQHF
>13|TRBV19|-
CASTLAGGYGYTF
>15|TRBV5-1|-
CASSWYRGSTDTQYF
>15|TRBV11-2|-
CASSPAGGRSYEQYF